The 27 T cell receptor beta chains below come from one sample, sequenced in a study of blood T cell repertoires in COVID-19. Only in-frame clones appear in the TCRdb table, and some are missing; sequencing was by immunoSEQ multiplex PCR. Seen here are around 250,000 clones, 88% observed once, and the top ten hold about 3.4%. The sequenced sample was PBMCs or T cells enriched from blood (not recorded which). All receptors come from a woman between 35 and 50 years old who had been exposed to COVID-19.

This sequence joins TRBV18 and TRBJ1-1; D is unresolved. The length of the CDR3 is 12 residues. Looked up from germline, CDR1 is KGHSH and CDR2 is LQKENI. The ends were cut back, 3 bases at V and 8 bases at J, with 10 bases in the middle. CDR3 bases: TGTGCCAGCTCACCCCTGGTTCAGGAAGCTTTCTTT. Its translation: CASSPLVQEAFF.

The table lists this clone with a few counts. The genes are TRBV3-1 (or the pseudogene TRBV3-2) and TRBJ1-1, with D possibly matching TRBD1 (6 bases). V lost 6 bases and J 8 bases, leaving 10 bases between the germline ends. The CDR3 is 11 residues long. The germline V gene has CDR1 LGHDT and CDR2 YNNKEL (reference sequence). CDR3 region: CASSDGQEAFF. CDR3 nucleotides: TGTGCCAGCAGTGACGGACAGGAAGCTTTCTTT.

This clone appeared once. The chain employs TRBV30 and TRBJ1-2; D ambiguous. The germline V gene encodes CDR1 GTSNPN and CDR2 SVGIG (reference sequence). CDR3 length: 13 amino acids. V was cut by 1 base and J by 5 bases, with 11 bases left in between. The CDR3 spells CAWSEITFYGYTF. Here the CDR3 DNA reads TGTGCCTGGAGTGAAATTACATTTTATGGCTACACCTTC.

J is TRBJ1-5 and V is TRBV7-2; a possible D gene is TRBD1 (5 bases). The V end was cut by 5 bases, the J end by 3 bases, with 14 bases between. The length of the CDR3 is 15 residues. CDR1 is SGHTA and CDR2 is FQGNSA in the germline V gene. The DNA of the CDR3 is TGTGCCAGCAGCCCCCTCCCGGGGGACAATCAGCCCCAGCATTTT. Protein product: CASSPLPGDNQPQHF.

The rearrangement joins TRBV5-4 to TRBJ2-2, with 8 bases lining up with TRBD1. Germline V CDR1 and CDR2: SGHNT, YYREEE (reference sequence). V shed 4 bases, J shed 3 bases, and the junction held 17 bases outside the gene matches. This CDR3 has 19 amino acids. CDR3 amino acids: CASSLPGAPRQGYTGELFF. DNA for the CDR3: TGTGCCAGCAGCCTCCCCGGAGCGCCCAGACAGGGGTACACCGGGGAGCTGTTTTTT. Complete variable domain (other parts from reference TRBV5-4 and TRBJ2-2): ETGVTQSPTHLIKTRGQQVTLRCSSQSGHNTVSWYQQALGQGPQFIFQYYREEENGRGNFPPRFSGLQFPNYSSELNVNALELDDSALYLCASSLPGAPRQGYTGELFFGEGSRLTVL.

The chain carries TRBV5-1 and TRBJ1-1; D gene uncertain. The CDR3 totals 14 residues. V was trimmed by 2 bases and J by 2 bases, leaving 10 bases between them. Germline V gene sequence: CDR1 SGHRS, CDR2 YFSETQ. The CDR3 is CASSFAGKNTEAFF. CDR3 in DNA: TGCGCCAGCAGCTTTGCAGGAAAAAACACTGAAGCTTTCTTT.

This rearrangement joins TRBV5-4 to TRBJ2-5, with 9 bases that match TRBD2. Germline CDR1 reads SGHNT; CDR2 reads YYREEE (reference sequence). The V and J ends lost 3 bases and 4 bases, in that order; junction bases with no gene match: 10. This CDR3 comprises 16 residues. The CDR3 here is CASSSGGGAFIETQYF. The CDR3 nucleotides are TGTGCCAGCAGCTCCGGCGGGGGGGCCTTTATAGAGACCCAGTACTTC. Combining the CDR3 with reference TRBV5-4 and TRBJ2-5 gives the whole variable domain ETGVTQSPTHLIKTRGQQVTLRCSSQSGHNTVSWYQQALGQGPQFIFQYYREEENGRGNFPPRFSGLQFPNYSSELNVNALELDDSALYLCASSSGGGAFIETQYFGPGTRLLVL.

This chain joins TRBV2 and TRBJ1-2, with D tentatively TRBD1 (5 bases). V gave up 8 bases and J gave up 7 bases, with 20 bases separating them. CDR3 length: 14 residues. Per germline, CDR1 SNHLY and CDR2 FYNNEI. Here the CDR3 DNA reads TGTGCCAGCGCCAGACAGTCAGTGGGCTTTGGCTACACCTTC. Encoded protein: CASARQSVGFGYTF.

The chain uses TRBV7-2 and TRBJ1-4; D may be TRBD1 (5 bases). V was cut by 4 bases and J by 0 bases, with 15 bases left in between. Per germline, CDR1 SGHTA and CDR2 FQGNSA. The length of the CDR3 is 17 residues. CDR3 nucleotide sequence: TGTGCCAGCAGCTACGCCGGGGGGTTTGCAACTAATGAAAAACTGTTTTTT. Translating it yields CASSYAGGFATNEKLFF.

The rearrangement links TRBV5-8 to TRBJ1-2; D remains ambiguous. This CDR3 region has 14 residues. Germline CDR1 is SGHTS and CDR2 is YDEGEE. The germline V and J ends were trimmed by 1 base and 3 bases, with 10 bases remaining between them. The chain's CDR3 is CASSLILQYYGYTF. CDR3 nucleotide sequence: TGTGCCAGCAGCTTGATCCTCCAGTACTATGGCTACACCTTC.

The CDR3 reads CASSPGAGNEKLFF. CDR3 sequence (DNA): TGTGCCAGCTCACCAGGGGCAGGGAATGAAAAACTGTTTTTT. This chain connects TRBV18 to TRBJ1-4; a weak D match, TRBD1 (5 bases). The V gene's germline CDR1 is KGHSH and CDR2 LQKENI. CDR3 length: 14 residues. Trimming stripped 2 bases from V and 5 bases from J, with 9 bases between.

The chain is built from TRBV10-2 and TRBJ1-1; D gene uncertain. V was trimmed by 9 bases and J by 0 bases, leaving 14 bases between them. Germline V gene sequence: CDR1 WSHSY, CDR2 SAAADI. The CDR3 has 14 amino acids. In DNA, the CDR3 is TGCGCCAGTTGTCCAGGTCGGATGAACACTGAAGCTTTCTTT. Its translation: CASCPGRMNTEAFF.

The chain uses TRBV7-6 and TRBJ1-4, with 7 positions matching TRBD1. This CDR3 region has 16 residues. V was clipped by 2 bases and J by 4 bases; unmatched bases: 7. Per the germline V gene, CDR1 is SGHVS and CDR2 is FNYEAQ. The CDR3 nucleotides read TGTGCCAGCAGCTTATCGCCGGCAGGGGGTAATGAAAAACTGTTTTTT. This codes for CASSLSPAGGNEKLFF.

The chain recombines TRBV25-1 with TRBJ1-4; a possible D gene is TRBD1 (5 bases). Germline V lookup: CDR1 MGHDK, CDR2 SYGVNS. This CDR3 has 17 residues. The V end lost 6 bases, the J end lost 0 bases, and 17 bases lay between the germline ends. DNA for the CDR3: TGTGCCAGCAGCGGCCCCGACAGAATTTCAACTAATGAAAAACTGTTTTTT. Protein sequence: CASSGPDRISTNEKLFF. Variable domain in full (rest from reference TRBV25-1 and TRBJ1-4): EADIYQTPRYLVIGTGKKITLECSQTMGHDKMYWYQQDPGMELHLIHYSYGVNSTEKGDLSSESTVSRIRTEHFPLTLESARPSHTSQYLCASSGPDRISTNEKLFFGSGTQLSVL.

Written as DNA, the CDR3 is TGTGCCAGCAGCTTAGTTCTAGCGGGCACAGATACGCAGTATTTT. Amino acid sequence: CASSLVLAGTDTQYF. The chain couples TRBV7-6 to TRBJ2-3, with TRBD2 identical over 7 bases. The CDR3 sequence is 15 residues long. The ends lost 1 base at V and 1 base at J; junction bases unmatched: 2. Germline values: CDR1 SGHVS, CDR2 FNYEAQ.

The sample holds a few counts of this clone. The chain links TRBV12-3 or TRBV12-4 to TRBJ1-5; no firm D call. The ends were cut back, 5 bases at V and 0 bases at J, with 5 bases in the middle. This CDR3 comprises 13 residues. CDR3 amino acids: CASSVSSNQPQHF. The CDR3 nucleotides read TGTGCCAGCAGTGTCAGTAGCAATCAGCCCCAGCATTTT.

CDR3 sequence: CASSLEAGVRGTDTQYF. Written as DNA, the CDR3 is TGTGCCAGCAGCTTAGAGGCGGGGGTTAGGGGCACAGATACGCAGTATTTT. This chain connects TRBV11-2 to TRBJ2-3, with 7 bases lining up with TRBD2. The V and J ends lost 0 bases and 1 base, in that order; junction bases with no gene match: 7. This CDR3 spans 17 amino acids. The germline V gene encodes CDR1 SGHAT and CDR2 FQNNGV.

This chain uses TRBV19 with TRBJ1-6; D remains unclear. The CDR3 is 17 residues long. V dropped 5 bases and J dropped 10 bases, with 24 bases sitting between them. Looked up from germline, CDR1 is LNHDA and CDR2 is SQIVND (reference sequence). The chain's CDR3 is CASSPRGLSGDESPLHF. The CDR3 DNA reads TGTGCCAGTAGTCCCCGCGGACTCTCCGGGGATGAATCACCCCTCCACTTT.

CDR3: CASSHTGQEAFF. CDR3 nucleotides: TGCGCCAGCAGCCACACCGGACAGGAAGCTTTCTTT. V gene TRBV4-1 combines with J gene TRBJ1-1; a weak D match, TRBD1 (6 bases). V was pared by 3 bases and J by 8 bases, with 10 bases between. Germline CDR1 MGHRA, CDR2 YSYEKL. The CDR3 totals 12 residues.

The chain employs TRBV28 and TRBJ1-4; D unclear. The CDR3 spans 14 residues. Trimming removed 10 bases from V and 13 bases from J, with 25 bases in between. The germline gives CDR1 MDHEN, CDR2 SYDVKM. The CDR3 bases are TGTGCCACCACGGACCTCGGAGCGGTCCGTGGACTGTTTTTT. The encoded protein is CATTDLGAVRGLFF.

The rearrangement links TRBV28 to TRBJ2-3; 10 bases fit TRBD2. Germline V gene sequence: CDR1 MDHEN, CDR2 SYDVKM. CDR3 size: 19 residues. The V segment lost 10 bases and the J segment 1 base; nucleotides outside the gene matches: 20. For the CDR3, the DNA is TGTGCCACCAACGGGGGGCTAGCGGGGGCCATCACCCGCACAGATACGCAGTATTTT. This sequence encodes CATNGGLAGAITRTDTQYF.

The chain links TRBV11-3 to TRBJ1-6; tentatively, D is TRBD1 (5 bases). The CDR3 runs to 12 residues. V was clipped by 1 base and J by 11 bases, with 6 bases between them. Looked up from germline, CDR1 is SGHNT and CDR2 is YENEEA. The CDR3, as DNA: TGTGCCAGCAGCTTAGGGGGGGCACCCCTCCACTTT. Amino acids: CASSLGGAPLHF.

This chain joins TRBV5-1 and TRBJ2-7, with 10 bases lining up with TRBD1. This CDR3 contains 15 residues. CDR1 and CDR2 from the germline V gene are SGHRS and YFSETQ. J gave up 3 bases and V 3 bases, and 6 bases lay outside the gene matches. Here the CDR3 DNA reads TGCGCCAGCAGCTGGGCCGGGACAGGGGACTACGAGCAGTACTTC. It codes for CASSWAGTGDYEQYF.

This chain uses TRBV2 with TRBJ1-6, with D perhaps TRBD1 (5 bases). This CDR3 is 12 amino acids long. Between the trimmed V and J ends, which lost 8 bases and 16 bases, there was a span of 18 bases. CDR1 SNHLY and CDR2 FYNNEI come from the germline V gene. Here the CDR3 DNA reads TGTGCCAGCCGGTTCCGTGGGCAGGGACTCCACTTT. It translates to CASRFRGQGLHF.

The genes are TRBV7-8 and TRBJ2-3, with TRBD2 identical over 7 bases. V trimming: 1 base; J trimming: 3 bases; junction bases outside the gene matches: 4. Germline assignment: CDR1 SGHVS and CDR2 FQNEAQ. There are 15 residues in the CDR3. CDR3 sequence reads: CASSLGAGVTDTQYF. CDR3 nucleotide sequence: TGTGCCAGCAGCTTAGGGGCGGGAGTTACAGATACGCAGTATTTT. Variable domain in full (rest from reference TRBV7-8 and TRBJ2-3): GAGVSQSPRYKVAKRGQDVALRCDPISGHVSLFWYQQALGQGPEFLTYFQNEAQLDKSGLPSDRFFAERPEGSVSTLKIQRTQQEDSAVYLCASSLGAGVTDTQYFGPGTRLTVL.

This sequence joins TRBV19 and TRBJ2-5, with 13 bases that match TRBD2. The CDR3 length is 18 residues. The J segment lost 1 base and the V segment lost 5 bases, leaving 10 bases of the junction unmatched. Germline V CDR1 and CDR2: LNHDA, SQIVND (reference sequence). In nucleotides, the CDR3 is TGTGCCAGTAGTCCCCGACTAGCGGGAGGCCCATCCCAAGAGACCCAGTACTTC. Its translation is CASSPRLAGGPSQETQYF. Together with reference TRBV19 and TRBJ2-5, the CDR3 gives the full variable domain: DGGITQSPKYLFRKEGQNVTLSCEQNLNHDAMYWYRQDPGQGLRLIYYSQIVNDFQKGDIAEGYSVSREKKESFPLTVTSAQKNPTAFYLCASSPRLAGGPSQETQYFGPGTRLLVL.

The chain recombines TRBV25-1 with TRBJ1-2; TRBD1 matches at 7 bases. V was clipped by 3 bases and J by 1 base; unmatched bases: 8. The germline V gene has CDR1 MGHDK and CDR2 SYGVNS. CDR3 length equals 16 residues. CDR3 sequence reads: CASSDPGTEINYGYTF. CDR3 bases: TGTGCCAGCAGTGACCCTGGGACAGAGATTAACTATGGCTACACCTTC.